The subject of this entry is one TCR beta chain. No antigen is known for it. Buffy coats from healthy blood donors served as controls. This CDR3 has 19 residues. With 0 bases clipped from V and 1 base from J, the junction kept 8 bases outside the gene matches. Germline V gene data show CDR1 as SEHNR and CDR2 as FQNEAQ (reference sequence). Only in-frame clones appear in the TCRdb table, and some are missing; sequencing was by immunoSEQ multiplex PCR. The sample records under 35,000 clones, around 71% being singletons. The data are from a study of STAT5B mutations in CD4+ large granular lymphocyte leukemia. Overall study findings and caveats: Main leukemic clonotypes were patient-specific, but roughly 26% appeared at low frequency elsewhere. Patient CD4-sorted repertoires stayed more clonal than healthy ones after leukemic-clone removal.

Sequencing used CD4+ T cells from blood buffy coats. V gene TRBV7-9 combines with J gene TRBJ2-7; 14 nucleotides agree with TRBD2. The TCR was taken from a human donor in good health. The CDR3 bases are TGTGCCAGCAGCTTAGCGGCGGGACTAGCGGGGGTGTCTTCCTACGAGCAGTACTTC. Its protein product is CASSLAAGLAGVSSYEQYF.